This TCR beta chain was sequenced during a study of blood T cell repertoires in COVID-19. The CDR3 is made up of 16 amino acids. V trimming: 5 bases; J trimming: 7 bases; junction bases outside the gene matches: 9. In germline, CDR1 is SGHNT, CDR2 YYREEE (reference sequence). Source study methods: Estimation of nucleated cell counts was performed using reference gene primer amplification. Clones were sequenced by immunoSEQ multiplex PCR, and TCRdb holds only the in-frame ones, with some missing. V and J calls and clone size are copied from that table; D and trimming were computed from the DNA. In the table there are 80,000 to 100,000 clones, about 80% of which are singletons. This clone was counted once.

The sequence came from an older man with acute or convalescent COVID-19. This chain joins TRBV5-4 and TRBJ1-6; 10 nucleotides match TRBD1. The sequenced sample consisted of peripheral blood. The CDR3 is CASRGGTGDRNSPLHF. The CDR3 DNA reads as TGTGCCAGCAGGGGGGGGACAGGGGATCGGAATTCACCCCTCCACTTT.